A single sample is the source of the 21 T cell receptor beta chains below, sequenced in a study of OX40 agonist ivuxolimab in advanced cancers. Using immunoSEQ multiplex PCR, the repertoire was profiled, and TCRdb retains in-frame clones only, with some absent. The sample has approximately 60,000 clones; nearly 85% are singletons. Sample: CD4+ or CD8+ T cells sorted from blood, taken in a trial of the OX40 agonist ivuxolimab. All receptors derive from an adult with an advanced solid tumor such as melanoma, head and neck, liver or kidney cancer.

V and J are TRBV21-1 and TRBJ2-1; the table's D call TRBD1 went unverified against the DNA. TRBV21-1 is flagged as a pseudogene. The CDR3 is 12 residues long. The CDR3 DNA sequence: TGTGCCAGCAGCAAACAGGGGGGTGAGCAGTTCTTC. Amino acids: CASSKQGGEQFF.

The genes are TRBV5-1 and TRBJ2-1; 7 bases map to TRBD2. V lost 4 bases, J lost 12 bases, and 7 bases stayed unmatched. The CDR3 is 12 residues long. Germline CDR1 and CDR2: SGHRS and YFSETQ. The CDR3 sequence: CASSPNREVQFF. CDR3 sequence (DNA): TGCGCCAGCAGCCCAAACCGGGAGGTGCAGTTCTTC.

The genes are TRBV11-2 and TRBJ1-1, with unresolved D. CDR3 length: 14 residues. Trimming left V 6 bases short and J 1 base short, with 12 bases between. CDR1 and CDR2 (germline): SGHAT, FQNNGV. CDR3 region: CASSFGGWNTEAFF. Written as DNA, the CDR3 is TGTGCCAGCAGTTTTGGCGGCTGGAACACTGAAGCTTTCTTT.

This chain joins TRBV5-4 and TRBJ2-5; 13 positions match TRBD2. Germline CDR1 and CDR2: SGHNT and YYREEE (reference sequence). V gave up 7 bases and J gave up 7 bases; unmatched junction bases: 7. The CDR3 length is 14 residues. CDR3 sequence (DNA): TGTGCCAGCTCACTAGCGGGAGGGCCTGGGACCCAGTACTTC. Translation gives CASSLAGGPGTQYF.

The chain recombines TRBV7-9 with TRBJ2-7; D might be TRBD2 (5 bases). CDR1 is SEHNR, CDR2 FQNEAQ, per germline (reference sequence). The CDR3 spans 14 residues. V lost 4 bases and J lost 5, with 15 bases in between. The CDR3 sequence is CASSSRGPGNEQYF. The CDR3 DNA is TGTGCCAGCAGCTCCCGAGGGCCGGGGAACGAGCAGTACTTC.

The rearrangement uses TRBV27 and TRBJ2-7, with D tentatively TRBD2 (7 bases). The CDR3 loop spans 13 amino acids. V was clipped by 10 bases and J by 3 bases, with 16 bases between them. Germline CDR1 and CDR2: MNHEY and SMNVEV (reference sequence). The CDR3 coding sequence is TGTGCCACCTCGCGGGGGCCGTACTACGAGCAGTACTTC. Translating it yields CATSRGPYYEQYF.

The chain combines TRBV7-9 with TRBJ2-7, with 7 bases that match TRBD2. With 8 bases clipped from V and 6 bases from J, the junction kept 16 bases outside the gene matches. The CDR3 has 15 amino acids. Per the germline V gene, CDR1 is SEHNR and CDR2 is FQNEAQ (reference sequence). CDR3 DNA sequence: TGTGCCAGCTCCCGAACTCTCTTCGGGGGGAGCGAGCAGTACTTC. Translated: CASSRTLFGGSEQYF.

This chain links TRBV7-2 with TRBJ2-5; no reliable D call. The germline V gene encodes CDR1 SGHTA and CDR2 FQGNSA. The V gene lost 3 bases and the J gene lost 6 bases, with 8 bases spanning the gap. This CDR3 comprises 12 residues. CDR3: CASSLSSQTQYF. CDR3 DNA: TGTGCCAGCAGCTTGAGTAGCCAGACCCAGTACTTC.

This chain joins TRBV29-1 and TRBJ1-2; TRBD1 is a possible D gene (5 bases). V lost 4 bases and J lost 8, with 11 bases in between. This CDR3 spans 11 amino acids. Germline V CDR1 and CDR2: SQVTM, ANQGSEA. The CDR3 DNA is TGCAGCGTTGGACAGATCGGGGGCTACACCTTC. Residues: CSVGQIGGYTF.

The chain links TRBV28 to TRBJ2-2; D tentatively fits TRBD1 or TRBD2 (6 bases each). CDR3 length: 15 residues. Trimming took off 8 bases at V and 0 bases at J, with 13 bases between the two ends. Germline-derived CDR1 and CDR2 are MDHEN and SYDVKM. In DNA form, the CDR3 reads TGTGCCAGCCTGACGAGGGGGGCGAACACCGGGGAGCTGTTTTTT. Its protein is CASLTRGANTGELFF.

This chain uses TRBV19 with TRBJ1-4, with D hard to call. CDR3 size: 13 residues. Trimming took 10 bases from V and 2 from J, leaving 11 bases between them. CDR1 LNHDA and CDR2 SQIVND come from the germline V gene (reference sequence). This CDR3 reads CATPSPTNEKLFF. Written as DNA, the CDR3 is TGTGCCACCCCATCACCTACTAATGAAAAACTGTTTTTT.

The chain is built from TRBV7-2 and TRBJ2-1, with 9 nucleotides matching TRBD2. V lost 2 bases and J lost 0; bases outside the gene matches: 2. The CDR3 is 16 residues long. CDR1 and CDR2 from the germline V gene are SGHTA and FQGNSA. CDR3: CASSLSGGLSYNEQFF. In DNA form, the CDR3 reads TGTGCCAGCAGCTTAAGCGGGGGGCTCTCCTACAATGAGCAGTTCTTC.

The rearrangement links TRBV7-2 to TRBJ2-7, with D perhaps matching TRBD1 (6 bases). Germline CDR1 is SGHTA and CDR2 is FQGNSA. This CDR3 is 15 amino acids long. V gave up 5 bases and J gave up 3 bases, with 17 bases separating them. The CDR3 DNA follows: TGTGCCAGCAGCCCCTTCGGACAGTCTGGCTACGAGCAGTACTTC. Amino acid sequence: CASSPFGQSGYEQYF. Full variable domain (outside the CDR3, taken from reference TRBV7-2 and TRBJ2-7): GAGVSQSPSNKVTEKGKDVELRCDPISGHTALYWYRQSLGQGLEFLIYFQGNSAPDKSGLPSDRFSAERTGGSVSTLTIQRTQQEDSAVYLCASSPFGQSGYEQYFGPGTRLTVT.

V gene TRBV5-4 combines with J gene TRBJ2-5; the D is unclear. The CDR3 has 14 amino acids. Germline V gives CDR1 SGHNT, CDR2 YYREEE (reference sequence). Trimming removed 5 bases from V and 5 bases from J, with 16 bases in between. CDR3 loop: CASRPGSQEETQYF. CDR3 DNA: TGTGCCAGCAGACCCGGGTCCCAGGAGGAGACCCAGTACTTC.

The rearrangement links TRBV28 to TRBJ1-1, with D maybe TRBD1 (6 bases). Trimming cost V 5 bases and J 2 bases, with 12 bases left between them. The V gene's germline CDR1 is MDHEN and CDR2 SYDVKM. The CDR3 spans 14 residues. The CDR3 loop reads CASSLGQQNTEAFF. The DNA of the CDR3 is TGTGCCAGCAGTCTTGGACAGCAAAACACTGAAGCTTTCTTT. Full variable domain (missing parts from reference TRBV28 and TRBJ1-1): DVKVTQSSRYLVKRTGEKVFLECVQDMDHENMFWYRQDPGLGLRLIYFSYDVKMKEKGDIPEGYSVSREKKERFSLILESASTNQTSMYLCASSLGQQNTEAFFGQGTRLTVV.

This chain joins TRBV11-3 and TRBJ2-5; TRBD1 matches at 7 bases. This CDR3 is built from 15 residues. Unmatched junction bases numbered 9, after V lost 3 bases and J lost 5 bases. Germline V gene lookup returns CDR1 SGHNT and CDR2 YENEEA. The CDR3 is CASSFQTGAGETQYF. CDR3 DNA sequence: TGTGCCAGCAGCTTCCAAACAGGGGCGGGCGAGACCCAGTACTTC. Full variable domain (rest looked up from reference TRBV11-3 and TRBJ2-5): EAGVVQSPRYKIIEKKQPVAFWCNPISGHNTLYWYLQNLGQGPELLIRYENEEAVDDSQLPKDRFSAERLKGVDSTLKIQPAELGDSAVYLCASSFQTGAGETQYFGPGTRLLVL.

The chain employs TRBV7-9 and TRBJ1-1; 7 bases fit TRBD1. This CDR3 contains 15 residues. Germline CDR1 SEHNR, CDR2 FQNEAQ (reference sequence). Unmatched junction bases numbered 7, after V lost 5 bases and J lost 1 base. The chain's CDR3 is CASSPGTAQNTEAFF. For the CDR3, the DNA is TGTGCCAGCAGCCCCGGGACAGCCCAGAACACTGAAGCTTTCTTT.

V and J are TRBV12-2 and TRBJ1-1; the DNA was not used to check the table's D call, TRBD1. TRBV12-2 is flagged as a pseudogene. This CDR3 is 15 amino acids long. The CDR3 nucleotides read TGTGCCTCCCACGCGCCAGGGTCTTGGGTCTCTGAAGCTTTCTTT. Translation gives CASHAPGSWVSEAFF.

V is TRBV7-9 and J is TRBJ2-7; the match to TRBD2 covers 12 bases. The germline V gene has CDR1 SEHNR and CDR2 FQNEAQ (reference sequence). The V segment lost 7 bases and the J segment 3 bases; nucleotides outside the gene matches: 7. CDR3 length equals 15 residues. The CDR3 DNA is TGTGCCAGCATCTCTAGCGGGAGGGGTCTCTACGAGCAGTACTTC. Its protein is CASISSGRGLYEQYF.

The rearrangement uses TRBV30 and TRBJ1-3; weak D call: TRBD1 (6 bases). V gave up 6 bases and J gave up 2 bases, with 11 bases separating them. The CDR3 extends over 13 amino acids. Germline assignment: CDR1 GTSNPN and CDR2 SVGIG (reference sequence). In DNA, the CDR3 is TGTGCCTGTAAAAGGGGGGCTGGAAACACCATATATTTT. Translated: CACKRGAGNTIYF.

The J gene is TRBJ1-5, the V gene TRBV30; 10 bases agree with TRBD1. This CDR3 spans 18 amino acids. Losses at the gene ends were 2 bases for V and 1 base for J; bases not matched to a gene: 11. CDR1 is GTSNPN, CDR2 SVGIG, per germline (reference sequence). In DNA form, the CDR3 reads TGTGCCTGGAGTTCCCGGGACAGGGGCCCCTTGAGCAATCAGCCCCAGCATTTT. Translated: CAWSSRDRGPLSNQPQHF. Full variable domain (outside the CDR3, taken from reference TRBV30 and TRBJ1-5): SQTIHQWPATLVQPVGSPLSLECTVEGTSNPNLYWYRQAAGRGLQLLFYSVGIGQISSEVPQNLSASRPQDRQFILSSKKLLLSDSGFYLCAWSSRDRGPLSNQPQHFGDGTRLSIL.